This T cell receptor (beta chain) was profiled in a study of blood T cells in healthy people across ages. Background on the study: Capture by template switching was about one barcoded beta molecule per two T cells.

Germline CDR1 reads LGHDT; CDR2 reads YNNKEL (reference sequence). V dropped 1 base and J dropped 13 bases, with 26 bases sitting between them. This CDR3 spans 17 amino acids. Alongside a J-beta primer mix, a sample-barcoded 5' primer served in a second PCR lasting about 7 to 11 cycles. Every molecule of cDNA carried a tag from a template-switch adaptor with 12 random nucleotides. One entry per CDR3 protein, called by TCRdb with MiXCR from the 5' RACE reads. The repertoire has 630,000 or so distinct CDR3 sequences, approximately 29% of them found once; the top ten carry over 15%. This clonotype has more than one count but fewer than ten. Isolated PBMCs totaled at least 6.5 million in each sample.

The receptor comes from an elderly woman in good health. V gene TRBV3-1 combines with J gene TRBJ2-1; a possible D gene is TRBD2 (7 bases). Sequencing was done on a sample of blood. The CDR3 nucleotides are TGTGCCAGCAGCCAAGGGGCGGGGGCCCGCGTTAAGGAGACCCAGTTCTTC. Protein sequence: CASSQGAGARVKETQFF.